This T cell receptor beta chain was observed in a study of T cell repertoires in cytomegalovirus infection. TCRdb fed the reads into MiXCR, producing one record per CDR3 protein. This sample yields about 130,000 distinct CDR3 sequences, of which roughly a quarter are seen a single time; roughly 33% belongs to the top ten. Study findings and constraints: It was HLA-C-restricted CMV-specific TCR beta clonotypes that dominated the response ex vivo.

V shed 5 bases and J shed 4 bases, with 15 bases lying between them. Germline CDR1 and CDR2: SGHTA and FQGNSA. The CDR3 consists of 14 residues. This clonotype was observed many times. The target antigen is unknown. The TCR comes from a human donor in good health (CMV status not recorded). Some clones in this sample may be carry-over from other donors' samples. Sequenced material: PBMCs, sequenced either directly or after in vitro stimulation (not recorded which). The chain recombines TRBV7-2 with TRBJ2-7, with D perhaps assigned TRBD1 or TRBD2 (5 bases each). CDR3 loop: CASSPLRGVYEQYF. The CDR3 bases are TGTGCCAGCAGCCCCTTGAGGGGAGTATACGAGCAGTACTTC.